What follows are 2 T cell receptor beta chains derived from one specimen sequenced in a study of cytomegalovirus exposure and HLA in healthy donors (dated by TCRdb to 2017 to 2019). Library prep was done by the immunoSEQ multiplex PCR assay. Drawn from immuneACCESS, this table holds only the in-frame rearrangements with V and J called that TCRdb kept. Clones are partly lost; checked studies trace under half to an unresolved V gene and leave the rest unexplained. For this sample the table gives some 100,000 clones, of which about 87% were detected only once. In total, the top ten clones hold around 1.9% of the sample. The sample was PBMCs. These receptors originate from a man between 18 and 29 years old in good health and CMV-seronegative.

The J gene is TRBJ2-1, the V gene TRBV7-2, with a tentative D call TRBD2 (7 bases). This CDR3 has 16 amino acids. V shed 4 bases and J shed 8 bases, with 21 bases lying between them. Germline CDR1 SGHTA, CDR2 FQGNSA. In DNA form, the CDR3 reads TGTGCCAGCAGCTGGGGGGGCAGGGAGGTTTCGTATGAGCAGTTCTTC. Translated, it gives CASSWGGREVSYEQFF.

The chain couples TRBV27 to TRBJ2-7; tentatively, D is TRBD1 (5 bases). This CDR3 is 13 amino acids long. CDR1 is MNHEY and CDR2 is SMNVEV in the germline V gene (reference sequence). V lost 5 bases and J lost 2, with 10 bases in between. As DNA, the CDR3 is TGTGCCAGCAGTCAAGACAGTACCTACGAGCAGTACTTC. Its translation is CASSQDSTYEQYF.